What follows are 27 T cell receptor beta chains derived from one specimen sequenced in a study of T cells in Graves' hyperthyroidism and ophthalmopathy. TCR beta CDR3 sequences were amplified from RNA transcripts. During a first-round RT-PCR of the TCR CDR3, the HTBI primer set was used. TCRdb independently ran MiXCR on the multiplex PCR reads; one entry per CDR3 protein. Among hundreds of thousands of distinct CDR3 sequences listed, about 14% were seen once. The sequenced sample was blood. These receptor sequences come from a woman in her forties or fifties with Graves' ophthalmopathy.

The chain joins TRBV6-5 to TRBJ2-2; unclear D gene. The CDR3 has 13 amino acids. CDR1 is MNHEY and CDR2 is SVGAGI in the germline V gene. V was shortened by 2 bases and J by 5 bases, with 6 bases between the two germline ends. Written as DNA, the CDR3 is TGTGCCAGCAGTTACCCCGGGACCGGGGAGCTGTTTTTT. Protein: CASSYPGTGELFF.

This clonotype was detected only once. The gene calls are TRBV20-1 and TRBJ2-2; D uncertain. CDR1 DFQATT and CDR2 SNEGSKA come from the germline V gene (reference sequence). The CDR3 sequence is 15 residues long. V was clipped by 0 bases and J by 4 bases, with 12 bases between them. The CDR3 here is CSARDRRVGTGELFF. The CDR3 bases are TGCAGTGCTAGAGATAGAAGGGTTGGCACCGGGGAGCTGTTTTTT.

The chain is built from TRBV27 and TRBJ1-4, with 7 positions matching TRBD1. The CDR3 has 14 residues. CDR1 is MNHEY, CDR2 SMNVEV, per germline (reference sequence). V lost 6 bases and J lost 5; bases outside the gene matches: 6. CDR3 sequence reads: CASSRQGLNEKLFF. The CDR3 DNA follows: TGTGCCAGCAGCCGACAGGGCCTCAATGAAAAACTGTTTTTT.

The chain recombines TRBV9 with TRBJ1-4, with D hard to call. Looked up from germline, CDR1 is SGDLS and CDR2 is YYNGEE. V gave up 2 bases and J gave up 3 bases, with 20 bases separating them. This CDR3 region has 18 residues. The CDR3 DNA reads TGTGCCAGCAGCGTCGCGGCTCATGGTATTTGGGCTAATGAAAAACTGTTTTTT. Its translation: CASSVAAHGIWANEKLFF. Full variable domain (rest looked up from reference TRBV9 and TRBJ1-4): DSGVTQTPKHLITATGQRVTLRCSPRSGDLSVYWYQQSLDQGLQFLIQYYNGEERAKGNILERFSAQQFPDLHSELNLSSLELGDSALYFCASSVAAHGIWANEKLFFGSGTQLSVL.

The chain employs TRBV19 and TRBJ2-3; 7 bases agree with TRBD1. Looked up from germline, CDR1 is LNHDA and CDR2 is SQIVND (reference sequence). V was pared by 7 bases and J by 4 bases, with 8 bases of the junction left unmatched. The CDR3 has 14 amino acids. The CDR3 bases are TGTGCCAGTAAAACAGGGGTAGGCGCAGATACGCAGTATTTT. Amino acid sequence: CASKTGVGADTQYF.

This clonotype has a handful of counts. This chain links TRBV20-1 with TRBJ2-4, with D possibly TRBD1 on 5 matching bases. V gave up 4 bases and J gave up 0 bases, with 13 bases separating them. This CDR3 is built from 15 residues. Per germline, CDR1 DFQATT and CDR2 SNEGSKA (reference sequence). CDR3 protein: CSATNSGSAKNIQYF. The CDR3 region has the DNA TGCAGTGCTACAAATTCAGGGTCAGCCAAAAACATTCAGTACTTC.

This chain connects TRBV9 to TRBJ2-3; 12 positions agree with TRBD2. Looked up from germline, CDR1 is SGDLS and CDR2 is YYNGEE. V lost 4 bases and J lost 5; bases outside the gene matches: 8. This CDR3 comprises 16 residues. DNA for the CDR3: TGTGCCAGCAGCCCTTCTAGCGGGAGGGCCATAGATACGCAGTATTTT. As protein: CASSPSSGRAIDTQYF.

This chain links TRBV27 with TRBJ2-7; D call uncertain. The CDR3 is 14 amino acids. CDR1 and CDR2 (germline): MNHEY, SMNVEV (reference sequence). V shed 3 bases and J shed 3 bases, with 12 bases lying between them. CDR3 DNA sequence: TGTGCCAGCAGTTTCGGTCAGATGCACTACGAGCAGTACTTC. Translated, it gives CASSFGQMHYEQYF.

This clonotype was detected a few times. The chain is built from TRBV19 and TRBJ2-7; D is perhaps TRBD1 (6 bases). The V end was cut by 5 bases, the J end by 2 bases, with 22 bases between. Germline loops: CDR1 LNHDA, CDR2 SQIVND (reference sequence). CDR3 length equals 17 residues. CDR3 sequence (DNA): TGTGCCAGTAGTGGTCTCACGGCAGGGGCCAAGACCTACGAGCAGTACTTC. Its translation: CASSGLTAGAKTYEQYF.

The rearrangement uses TRBV19 and TRBJ2-1; possible D gene TRBD2, 5 bases. Trimming removed 7 bases at V and 8 bases at J, with 12 bases between. This CDR3 is 12 amino acids long. Per the germline V gene, CDR1 is LNHDA and CDR2 is SQIVND (reference sequence). Here the CDR3 reads CASTASNHEQFF. Written as DNA, the CDR3 is TGTGCCAGTACGGCTAGCAACCATGAGCAGTTCTTC.

V is TRBV20-1 and J is TRBJ1-2, with 7 bases matching TRBD1. The CDR3 sequence is 17 residues long. Germline V lookup: CDR1 DFQATT, CDR2 SNEGSKA (reference sequence). The ends lost 1 base at V and 10 bases at J; junction bases unmatched: 21. CDR3 protein: CSARVVLRYRDSRDYTF. In nucleotides, the CDR3 is TGCAGTGCTAGAGTCGTATTGAGATACCGGGACAGTCGTGACTACACCTTC.

The chain is built from TRBV11-1 and TRBJ1-4, with D possibly matching TRBD1 (5 bases). The germline V gene has CDR1 SGHAT and CDR2 FQDESV (reference sequence). The CDR3 runs 12 residues. Trimming took 4 bases from V and 12 from J, leaving 12 bases between them. CDR3 nucleotides: TGTGCCAGCAGCTCAGCGGGGGAGGAACTGTTTTTT. It specifies CASSSAGEELFF.

J is TRBJ1-5 and V is TRBV6-1, with D hard to call. From germline, CDR1 is MNHNS and CDR2 SASEGT. This CDR3 is built from 13 residues. The V end lost 7 bases, the J end lost 5 bases, and 12 bases lay between the germline ends. The DNA for the CDR3 is TGTGCCAGCATATCAGGACTCGATCAGCCCCAGCATTTT. Its translation is CASISGLDQPQHF.

The sample holds a few counts of this clonotype. CDR3 sequence: CSARDIGLAGISEQYF. CDR3 nucleotides: TGCAGTGCTAGAGATATCGGACTAGCGGGGATCTCCGAGCAGTACTTC. V and J are TRBV20-1 and TRBJ2-7; 12 nucleotides match TRBD2. The CDR3 covers 16 residues. Trimming cost V 0 bases and J 6 bases; bases outside gene matches: 9. Germline CDR1 and CDR2: DFQATT and SNEGSKA (reference sequence).

There are many counts of this clonotype. The chain joins TRBV2 to TRBJ1-4; unclear D gene. Trimming removed 6 bases from V and 12 bases from J, with 14 bases in between. CDR1 and CDR2 (germline): SNHLY, FYNNEI. The CDR3 loop spans 12 amino acids. For the CDR3, the DNA is TGTGCCAGCAGGAGAGGTCGAGTAGAACTGTTTTTT. Protein: CASRRGRVELFF.

In this sample, this clonotype turned up many times. This chain links TRBV28 with TRBJ1-5, with D possibly matching TRBD1 (5 bases). The CDR3 spans 16 residues. V lost 4 bases and J 2 bases, leaving 15 bases between the germline ends. Germline V CDR1 and CDR2: MDHEN, SYDVKM. CDR3 region: CASSSLLGVGNQPQHF. The CDR3, as DNA: TGTGCCAGCAGTTCCCTTTTAGGGGTTGGCAATCAGCCCCAGCATTTT.

This clonotype was detected ten times or more. The V and J genes are TRBV2 and TRBJ2-3, with TRBD2 matching over 13 bases. The CDR3 has 15 residues. The germline CDR1 and CDR2 sequences are SNHLY and FYNNEI. The V segment lost 7 bases and the J segment 2 bases; nucleotides outside the gene matches: 3. The CDR3 is CASIGLAGVTDTQYF. The DNA of the CDR3 is TGTGCCAGCATCGGACTAGCGGGAGTCACAGATACGCAGTATTTT. Based on the CDR3 plus reference TRBV2 and TRBJ2-3, the full variable domain is EPEVTQTPSHQVTQMGQEVILRCVPISNHLYFYWYRQILGQKVEFLVSFYNNEISEKSEIFDDQFSVERPDGSNFTLKIRSTKLEDSAMYFCASIGLAGVTDTQYFGPGTRLTVL.

The chain has TRBV6-8 and TRBJ1-2, with 8 bases identical to TRBD1. The CDR3 has 15 amino acids. Germline-derived CDR1 and CDR2 are MNHGY and SAAAGT. With 10 bases clipped from V and 4 bases from J, the junction kept 14 bases outside the gene matches. CDR3 nucleotide sequence: TGTGCCATCTCCGGCCGGGACAGGACCTTCTATGGCTACACCTTC. Its translation: CAISGRDRTFYGYTF.

This clonotype came up many times. The V gene is TRBV6-1, the J gene TRBJ1-6; D ambiguous. The CDR3 is 16 residues long. Germline lookup yields CDR1 MNHNS and CDR2 SASEGT. The germline V and J ends were trimmed by 6 bases and 7 bases, with 19 bases remaining between them. The CDR3 bases are TGTGCCAGCAGACCACCCACCCCGGTGGGGAATTCACCCCTCCACTTT. This translates into CASRPPTPVGNSPLHF.

The gene calls are TRBV10-3 and TRBJ1-1; 8 bases fit TRBD1. The length of the CDR3 is 13 residues. After removal of 2 bases from V and 10 bases from J, the junction contained 6 bases not matched to a gene. Germline loops: CDR1 ENHRY, CDR2 SYGVKD. This CDR3 reads CAISETPGQGAFF. As DNA, the CDR3 is TGTGCCATCAGTGAGACGCCCGGACAGGGAGCTTTCTTT.

The chain couples TRBV7-2 to TRBJ2-7; 8 bases match TRBD1. CDR1 and CDR2 from the germline V gene are SGHTA and FQGNSA. Trimming took 5 bases from V and 6 from J; bases not matched to a gene: 6. The CDR3 spans 13 residues. The CDR3 DNA sequence: TGTGCCAGCAGCAAGGACAGGGAGGTCGAGCAGTACTTC. Translation: CASSKDREVEQYF.

This clonotype was detected ten times or more. The genes are TRBV29-1 and TRBJ2-2, with D unresolved. V lost 7 bases, J lost 4 bases, and 16 bases lay in between. Per germline, CDR1 SQVTM and CDR2 ANQGSEA. The CDR3 runs 14 residues. CDR3 region: CSASDTSGTGELFF. For the CDR3, the DNA is TGCAGCGCATCTGACACATCGGGCACCGGGGAGCTGTTTTTT.

In regard to this clonotype: This may stem from a read error, because a much larger clone lies one nucleotide away. This chain joins TRBV20-1 and TRBJ1-2; 9 bases line up with TRBD1. The CDR3 extends over 17 amino acids. In germline, CDR1 is DFQATT, CDR2 SNEGSKA (reference sequence). The trim removed 0 bases at V and 5 bases at J, leaving 13 bases unmatched. The CDR3 sequence is CSARDPGTGSGGYGYTF. In DNA form, the CDR3 reads TGCAGTGCTAGAGATCCTGGGACAGGGAGCGGGGGTTATGGCTACACCTTC.

This clonotype has at least ten counts. The V and J genes are TRBV3-1 and TRBJ2-5, with D uncertain. The ends were cut back, 4 bases at V and 2 bases at J, with 5 bases in the middle. From germline, CDR1 is LGHDT and CDR2 YNNKEL (reference sequence). The CDR3 extends over 12 amino acids. Here the CDR3 reads CASSLWQETQYF. DNA for the CDR3: TGTGCCAGCAGCCTGTGGCAAGAGACCCAGTACTTC.

Ten or more counts support this clonotype. The V and J genes are TRBV5-1 and TRBJ1-1; D gene unclear. Germline lookup yields CDR1 SGHRS and CDR2 YFSETQ. V was clipped by 0 bases and J by 5 bases, with 8 bases between them. This CDR3 comprises 13 residues. The CDR3 nucleotides read TGCGCCAGCAGCTTGGGTCAACCTACTGAAGCTTTCTTT. Its protein is CASSLGQPTEAFF.

This clonotype was detected many times. The chain combines TRBV20-1 with TRBJ2-1; D unclear. Germline CDR1 DFQATT, CDR2 SNEGSKA (reference sequence). The V end lost 4 bases, the J end lost 0 bases, and 10 bases lay between the germline ends. The CDR3 consists of 14 residues. The chain's CDR3 is CSAIMPSSYNEQFF. CDR3 in DNA: TGCAGTGCTATCATGCCGAGCTCCTACAATGAGCAGTTCTTC.

This clonotype was observed many times. This chain uses TRBV6-1 with TRBJ2-3; 11 nucleotides align to TRBD2. V shed 5 bases and J 1 base; nucleotides not matched to a gene: 14. The CDR3 has 19 residues. Germline values: CDR1 MNHNS, CDR2 SASEGT. CDR3 nucleotides: TGTGCCAGCAGTTACCCCACACTAGCGGGAGTAGGAGGCACAGATACGCAGTATTTT. It translates to CASSYPTLAGVGGTDTQYF.